This T cell receptor (beta chain) stems from a study of cytomegalovirus exposure and HLA in healthy donors. Study conclusions and caveats: In an earlier analysis, productive rearrangement rates for most beta V segments clustered near 87% or 30%. A highly shared variant cluster was judged a likely technical artifact.

As regards this clone: Its antigen is unknown. One junction end disagrees with the germline gene, perhaps due to a read error.

PCR primers comprised 60 Vbeta and 13 Jbeta primers. This table comes from immunoSEQ multiplex PCR, and its TCRdb copy is limited to in-frame clones, with some not included. The data show 150,000 to 200,000 clones, about four fifths seen once. The germline V gene has CDR1 SEHNR and CDR2 FQNEAQ (reference sequence). The CDR3 is 17 residues long. V is TRBV7-9 and J is TRBJ1-1, with TRBD1 matching 8 bases. This clonotype originated in a male donor in good health and CMV-seropositive. The sample comprised PBMCs. The CDR3 loop reads CSSSVTRGHVSDTEAFF. The CDR3 bases are TGTTCCAGCAGCGTAACCAGGGGGCATGTTTCGGACACTGAAGCTTTCTTT.